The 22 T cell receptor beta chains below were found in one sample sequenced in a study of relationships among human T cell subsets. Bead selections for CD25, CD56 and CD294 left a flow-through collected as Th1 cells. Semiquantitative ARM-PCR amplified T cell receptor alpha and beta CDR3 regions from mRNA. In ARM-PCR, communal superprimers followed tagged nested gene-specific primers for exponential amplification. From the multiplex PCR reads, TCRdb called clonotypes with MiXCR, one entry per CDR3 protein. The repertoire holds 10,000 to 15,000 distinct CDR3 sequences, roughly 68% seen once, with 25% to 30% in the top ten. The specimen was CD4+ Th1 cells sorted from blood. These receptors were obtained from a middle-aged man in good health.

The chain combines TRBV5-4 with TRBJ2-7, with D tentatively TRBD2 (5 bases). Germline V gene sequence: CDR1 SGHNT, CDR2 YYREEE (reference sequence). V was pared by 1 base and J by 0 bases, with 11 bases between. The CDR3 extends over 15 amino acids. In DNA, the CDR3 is TGTGCCAGCAGCTTGTCCCAGCGGTCCTCCTACGAGCAGTACTTC. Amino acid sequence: CASSLSQRSSYEQYF.

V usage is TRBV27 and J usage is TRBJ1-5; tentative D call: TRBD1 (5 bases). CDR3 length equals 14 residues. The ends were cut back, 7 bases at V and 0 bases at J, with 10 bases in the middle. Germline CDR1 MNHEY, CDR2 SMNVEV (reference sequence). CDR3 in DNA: TGTGCCAGCACCCCGCAGGGTAGCAATCAGCCCCAGCATTTT. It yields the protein CASTPQGSNQPQHF.

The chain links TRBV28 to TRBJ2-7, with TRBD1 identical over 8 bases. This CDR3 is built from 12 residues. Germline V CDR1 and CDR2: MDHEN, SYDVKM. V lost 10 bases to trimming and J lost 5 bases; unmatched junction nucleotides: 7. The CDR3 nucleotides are TGTGCCACCTGGGACAGGTTCCACGAGCAGTACTTC. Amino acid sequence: CATWDRFHEQYF.

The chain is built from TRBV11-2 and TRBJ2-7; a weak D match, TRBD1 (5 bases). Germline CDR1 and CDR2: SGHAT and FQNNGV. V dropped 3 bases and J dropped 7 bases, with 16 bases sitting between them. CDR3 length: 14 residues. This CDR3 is CASSFFGREVEQYF. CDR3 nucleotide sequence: TGTGCCAGCAGCTTTTTCGGCAGGGAAGTAGAGCAGTACTTC. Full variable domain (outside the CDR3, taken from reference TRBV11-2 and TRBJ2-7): EAGVAQSPRYKIIEKRQSVAFWCNPISGHATLYWYQQILGQGPKLLIQFQNNGVVDDSQLPKDRFSAERLKGVDSTLKIQPAKLEDSAVYLCASSFFGREVEQYFGPGTRLTVT.

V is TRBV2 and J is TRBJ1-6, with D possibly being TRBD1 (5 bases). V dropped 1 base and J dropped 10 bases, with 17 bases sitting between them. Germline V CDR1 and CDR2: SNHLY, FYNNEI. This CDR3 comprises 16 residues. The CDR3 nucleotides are TGTGCCAGCAGTGAAGAGCAGGCAGGGTTAGGGTCACCCCTCCACTTT. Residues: CASSEEQAGLGSPLHF.

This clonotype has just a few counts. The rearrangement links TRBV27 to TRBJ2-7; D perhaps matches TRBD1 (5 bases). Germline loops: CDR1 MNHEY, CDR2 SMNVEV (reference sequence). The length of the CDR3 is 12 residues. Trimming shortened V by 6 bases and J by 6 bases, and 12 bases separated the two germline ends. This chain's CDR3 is CASRRPGSEQYF. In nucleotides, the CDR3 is TGTGCCAGCAGAAGACCAGGGTCCGAGCAGTACTTC.

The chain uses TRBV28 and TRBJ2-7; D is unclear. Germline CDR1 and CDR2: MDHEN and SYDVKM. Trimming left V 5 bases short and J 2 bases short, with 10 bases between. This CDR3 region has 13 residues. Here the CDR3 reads CASSRRATYEQYF. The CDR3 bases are TGTGCCAGCAGTCGCCGGGCGACCTACGAGCAGTACTTC.

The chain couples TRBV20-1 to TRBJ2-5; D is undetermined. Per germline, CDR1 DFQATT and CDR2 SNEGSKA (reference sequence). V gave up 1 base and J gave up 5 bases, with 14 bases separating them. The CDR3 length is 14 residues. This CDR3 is CSARVRDPFETQYF. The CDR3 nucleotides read TGCAGTGCTAGAGTCCGAGACCCCTTTGAGACCCAGTACTTC.

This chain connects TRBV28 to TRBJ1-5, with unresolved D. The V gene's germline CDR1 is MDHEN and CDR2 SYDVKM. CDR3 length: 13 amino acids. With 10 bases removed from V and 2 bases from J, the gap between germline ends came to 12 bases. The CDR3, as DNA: TGTGCCATCGAACCGGCAGGCAATCAGCCCCAGCATTTT. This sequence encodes CAIEPAGNQPQHF.

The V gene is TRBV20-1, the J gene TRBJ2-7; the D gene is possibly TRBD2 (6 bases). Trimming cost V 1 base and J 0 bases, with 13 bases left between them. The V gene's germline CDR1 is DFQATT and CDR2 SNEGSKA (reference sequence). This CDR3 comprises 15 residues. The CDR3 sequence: CSARAPSVGSYEQYF. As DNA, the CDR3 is TGCAGTGCTAGAGCCCCTAGCGTAGGCTCCTACGAGCAGTACTTC.

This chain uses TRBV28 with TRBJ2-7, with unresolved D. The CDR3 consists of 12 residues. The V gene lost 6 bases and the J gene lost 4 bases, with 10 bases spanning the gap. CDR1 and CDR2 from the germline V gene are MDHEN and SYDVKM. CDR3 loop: CASRSGDYEQYF. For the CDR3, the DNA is TGTGCCAGCAGGTCAGGAGATTACGAGCAGTACTTC.

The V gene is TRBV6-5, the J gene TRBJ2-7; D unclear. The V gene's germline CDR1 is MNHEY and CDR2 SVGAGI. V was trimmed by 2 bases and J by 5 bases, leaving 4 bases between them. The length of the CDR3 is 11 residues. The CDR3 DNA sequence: TGTGCCAGCAGTTACGGACACGAGCAGTACTTC. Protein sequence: CASSYGHEQYF.

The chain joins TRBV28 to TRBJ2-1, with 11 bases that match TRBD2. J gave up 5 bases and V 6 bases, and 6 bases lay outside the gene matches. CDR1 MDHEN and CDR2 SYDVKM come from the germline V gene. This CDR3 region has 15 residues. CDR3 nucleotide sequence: TGTGCCAGCAGGGTAGCGGGAGGGCCCCACAATGAGCAGTTCTTC. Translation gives CASRVAGGPHNEQFF. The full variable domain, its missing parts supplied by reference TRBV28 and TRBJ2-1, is DVKVTQSSRYLVKRTGEKVFLECVQDMDHENMFWYRQDPGLGLRLIYFSYDVKMKEKGDIPEGYSVSREKKERFSLILESASTNQTSMYLCASRVAGGPHNEQFFGPGTRLTVL.

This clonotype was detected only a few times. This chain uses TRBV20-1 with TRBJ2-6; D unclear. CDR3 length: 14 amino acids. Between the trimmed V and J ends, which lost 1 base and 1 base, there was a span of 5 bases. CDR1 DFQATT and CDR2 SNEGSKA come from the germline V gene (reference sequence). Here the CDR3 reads CSARARSGANVLTF. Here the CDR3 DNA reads TGCAGTGCTAGAGCAAGATCTGGGGCCAACGTCCTGACTTTC.

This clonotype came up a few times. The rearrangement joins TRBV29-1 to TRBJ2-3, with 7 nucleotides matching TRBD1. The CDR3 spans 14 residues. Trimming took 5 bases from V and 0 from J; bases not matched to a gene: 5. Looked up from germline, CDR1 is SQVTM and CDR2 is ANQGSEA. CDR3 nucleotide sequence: TGCAGCGTTTTCACAGGGGCAAGCACAGATACGCAGTATTTT. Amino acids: CSVFTGASTDTQYF.

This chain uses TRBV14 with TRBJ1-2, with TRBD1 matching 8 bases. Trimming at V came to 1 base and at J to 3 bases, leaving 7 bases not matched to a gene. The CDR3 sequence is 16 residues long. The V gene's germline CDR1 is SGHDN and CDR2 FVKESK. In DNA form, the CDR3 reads TGTGCCAGCAGCCAAGGAGTCCGGACAGGGCACTATGGCTACACCTTC. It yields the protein CASSQGVRTGHYGYTF.

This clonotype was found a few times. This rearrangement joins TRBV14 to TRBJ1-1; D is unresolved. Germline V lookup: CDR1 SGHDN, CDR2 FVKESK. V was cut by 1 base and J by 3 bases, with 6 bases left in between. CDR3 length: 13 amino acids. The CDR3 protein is CASSQGIYTEAFF. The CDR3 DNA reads TGTGCCAGCAGCCAAGGGATATACACTGAAGCTTTCTTT.

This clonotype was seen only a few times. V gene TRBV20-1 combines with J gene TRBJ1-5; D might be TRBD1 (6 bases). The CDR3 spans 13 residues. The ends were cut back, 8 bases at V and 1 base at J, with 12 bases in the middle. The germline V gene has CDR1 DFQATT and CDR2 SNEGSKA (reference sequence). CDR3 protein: CSSTQGSNQPQHF. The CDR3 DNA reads TGCAGTTCGACGCAGGGGAGCAATCAGCCCCAGCATTTT.

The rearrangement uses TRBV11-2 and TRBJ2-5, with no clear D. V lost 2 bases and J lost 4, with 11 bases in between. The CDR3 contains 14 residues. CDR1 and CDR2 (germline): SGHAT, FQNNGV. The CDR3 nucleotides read TGTGCCAGCAGCTTATCCCGGTTGGGAGAGACCCAGTACTTC. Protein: CASSLSRLGETQYF.

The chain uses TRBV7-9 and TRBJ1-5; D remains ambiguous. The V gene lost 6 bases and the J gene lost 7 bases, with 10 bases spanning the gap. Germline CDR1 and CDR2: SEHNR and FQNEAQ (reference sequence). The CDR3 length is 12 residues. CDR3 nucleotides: TGTGCCAGCAGTTTTCTAGGGCAGCCCCAGCATTTT. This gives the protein CASSFLGQPQHF.

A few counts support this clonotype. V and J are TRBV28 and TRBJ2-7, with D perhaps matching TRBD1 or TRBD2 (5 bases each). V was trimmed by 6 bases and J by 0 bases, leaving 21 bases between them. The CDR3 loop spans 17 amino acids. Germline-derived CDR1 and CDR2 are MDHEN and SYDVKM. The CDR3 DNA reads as TGTGCCAGCAGGGGGCCCGTGGGCGGAGGAAGCTCCTACGAGCAGTACTTC. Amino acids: CASRGPVGGGSSYEQYF.

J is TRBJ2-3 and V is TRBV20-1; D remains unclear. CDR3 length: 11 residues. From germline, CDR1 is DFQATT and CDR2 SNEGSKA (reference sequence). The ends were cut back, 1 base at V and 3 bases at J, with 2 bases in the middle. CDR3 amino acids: CSARVTDTQYF. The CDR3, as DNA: TGCAGTGCTAGAGTAACAGATACGCAGTATTTT.